Each of the 19 T cell receptor beta chains below was sequenced from the same sample in a study of tumor-infiltrating lymphocytes in primary liver carcinoma. Germline DNA was also extracted, and blood RNA derived from unsorted whole blood. Production of TCR beta cDNA used 500 ng total RNA together with a constant-region primer. Slightly modified ARM-PCR with three nested multiplex PCR rounds yielded TCR beta libraries. With TRBV1-TRBV30 forward primers and a C-beta reverse primer, the first two PCR rounds were run for 10 cycles each. TCRdb processed the multiplex PCR reads anew with MiXCR; each CDR3 protein has one entry. The data contain fewer than 400,000 distinct CDR3 sequences, approximately 65% of them singletons. Sample: peripheral blood. All receptors come from a man between 40 and 49 years old with primary liver carcinoma and hepatitis B virus infection.

This clonotype was counted only a few times. The V call is TRBV24-1, the J call TRBJ2-1; possible D gene TRBD1, 6 bases. Germline lookup yields CDR1 KGHDR and CDR2 SFDVKD. This CDR3 region has 15 residues. Trimming took 4 bases from V and 7 from J, leaving 16 bases between them. CDR3 in DNA: TGTGCCACCAGTGACCCTGTTCAGGGGTGGAATGAGCAGTTCTTC. Its protein product is CATSDPVQGWNEQFF.

The CDR3 is CASGTGAEKLFF. CDR3 nucleotide sequence: TGTGCCAGCGGAACAGGGGCCGAAAAACTGTTTTTT. This chain joins TRBV28 and TRBJ1-4; 7 bases map to TRBD1. Germline V gene lookup returns CDR1 MDHEN and CDR2 SYDVKM. The CDR3 is 12 residues long. V lost 8 bases, J lost 8 bases, and 5 bases stayed unmatched.

As for this clonotype: A junction end diverges from the germline sequence, so it may reflect a read error. The J gene is TRBJ2-1, the V gene TRBV11-3; maybe TRBD2 (6 bases). Germline V CDR1 and CDR2: SGHNT, YENEEA. CDR3 length: 14 residues. The CDR3 bases are TGTGTCAGCGGCTTAGGACGGGAGAAAAATGAGCAGTTCTTC. It yields the protein CVSGLGREKNEQFF.

Of note for this clonotype: This may be a read error, as it is one base from a much larger clone. The rearrangement links TRBV6-5 to TRBJ1-1; TRBD1 is a possible D gene (5 bases). The CDR3 is 12 residues long. Germline V gene data show CDR1 as MNHEY and CDR2 as SVGAGI. CDR3 residues: CASTPLGTDAFF. The CDR3 bases are TGTGCCAGCACTCCTTTAGGGACTGATGCTTTCTTT.

Worth noting for this clonotype: A much larger clone differs from this one at a single base, so this may be a read error. V is TRBV6-1 and J is TRBJ2-1; TRBD1 agrees at 10 bases. In germline, CDR1 is MNHNS, CDR2 SASEGT. The CDR3 is 15 amino acids. V trimming: 10 bases; J trimming: 13 bases; junction bases outside the gene matches: 19. The chain's CDR3 is CATLARTGGSPTQFF. CDR3 DNA: TGTGCCACCTTAGCCAGGACAGGGGGTTCTCCCACACAGTTCTTC.

This chain connects TRBV30 to TRBJ2-3; 10 nucleotides match TRBD2. The CDR3 contains 16 residues. Per the germline V gene, CDR1 is GTSNPN and CDR2 is SVGIG (reference sequence). V shed 2 bases and J 4 bases; nucleotides not matched to a gene: 9. The CDR3 loop reads CAWSTGLAVGADTQYF. Here the CDR3 DNA reads TGTGCCTGGAGTACAGGACTAGCGGTGGGAGCAGATACGCAGTATTTT.

The rearrangement uses TRBV11-2 and TRBJ2-1, with TRBD1 as a possible D gene (5 bases). CDR3 length: 12 residues. V shed 10 bases and J shed 9 bases, with 16 bases lying between them. The germline V gene encodes CDR1 SGHAT and CDR2 FQNNGV. The CDR3 sequence: CANRLGSIEQFF. The CDR3 DNA reads TGTGCCAACAGGTTAGGCTCCATTGAGCAGTTCTTC.

This sequence joins TRBV10-3 and TRBJ2-7, with 7 bases lining up with TRBD1. The germline gives CDR1 ENHRY, CDR2 SYGVKD. Germline trimming cut 3 bases from V and 5 bases from J; bases unmatched to any gene: 4. CDR3 length: 13 amino acids. CDR3 DNA: TGTGCCATCAGTGACGACAGGGCAGACGAGCAGTACTTC. Amino acid sequence: CAISDDRADEQYF.

The chain links TRBV4-2 to TRBJ2-2; D might be TRBD1 or TRBD2, each matching 5 bases. The germline V gene encodes CDR1 LGHNA and CDR2 YNFKEQ. V was pared by 2 bases and J by 5 bases, with 12 bases between. The CDR3 runs 15 residues. CDR3 nucleotides: TGTGCCAGCAGCCAATCTGGGGGTACGACCGGGGAGCTGTTTTTT. Its translation: CASSQSGGTTGELFF.

This clonotype was counted many times. The chain recombines TRBV6-1 with TRBJ1-2; the D gene is possibly TRBD1 (5 bases). This CDR3 is 14 amino acids long. V gave up 3 bases and J gave up 2 bases, with 10 bases separating them. Germline CDR1 MNHNS, CDR2 SASEGT. CDR3: CASSDGGWNYGYTF. The CDR3 DNA reads TGTGCCAGCAGTGATGGGGGATGGAACTATGGCTACACCTTC.

This clonotype has only a few counts. This chain links TRBV5-1 with TRBJ2-1; 7 bases align to TRBD2. The CDR3 is 12 amino acids. V was pared by 2 bases and J by 15 bases, with 8 bases of the junction left unmatched. CDR1 and CDR2 (germline): SGHRS, YFSETQ. The CDR3: CASSLESGNLFF. The DNA for the CDR3 is TGCGCCAGCAGCTTAGAGAGCGGGAATCTGTTCTTC.

The table lists this clonotype with many counts. V is TRBV6-2 or TRBV6-3 and J is TRBJ2-3; D call uncertain. Germline V lookup: CDR1 MNHEY, CDR2 SVGEGT. The ends were cut back, 8 bases at V and 5 bases at J, with 8 bases in the middle. This CDR3 is 11 amino acids long. CDR3 nucleotides: TGTGCCAGCCCACAGAGAGATACGCAGTATTTT. Its translation is CASPQRDTQYF.

On this clonotype: A single base separates this from a much larger clone, so it may be a read error. The chain employs TRBV11-2 and TRBJ2-1; D is perhaps TRBD2 (6 bases). Germline V lookup: CDR1 SGHAT, CDR2 FQNNGV. CDR3 size: 14 residues. The CDR3 reads CASSLVPSERAPSF. The CDR3 DNA reads TGTGCCAGCAGCTTAGTCCCTAGCGAAAGGGCCCCTTCCTTC.

This clonotype was seen only once. Possible read error: a much larger clone is one base away. J is TRBJ2-5 and V is TRBV6-5, with TRBD2 matching 7 bases. This CDR3 comprises 15 residues. The V gene's germline CDR1 is MNHEY and CDR2 SVGAGI. The CDR3 is CASSYSRGGQETHYF. In DNA form, the CDR3 reads TGTGCCAGCAGTTACTCGAGGGGAGGGCAAGAGACCCACTACTTC.

Comments on this clonotype: This may arise from a read error, as a much more abundant clone is one base away. This rearrangement joins TRBV6-1 to TRBJ1-4; D call uncertain. The length of the CDR3 is 17 residues. CDR1 and CDR2 (germline): MNHNS, SASEGT. The V end lost 5 bases, the J end lost 0 bases, and 16 bases lay between the germline ends. The CDR3 bases are TGTGCCAGCAGTATCTCCTTGATAGCCGCAACTAATGAAAAACTGTTTTTT. Protein sequence: CASSISLIAATNEKLFF.

Details on this clonotype: An end of the junction does not agree with germline; a read error may underlie this. This chain uses TRBV28 with TRBJ2-7; weak D call: TRBD2 (5 bases). The CDR3 is 14 residues long. Germline V gives CDR1 MDHEN, CDR2 SYDVKM. CDR3 region: CTSSSSGISYEQYF. The CDR3 DNA reads TGTACCAGCAGTTCTTCCGGGATCTCCTACGAGCAGTACTTC.

This clonotype was seen repeatedly, ten times or more. The chain joins TRBV6-2 or TRBV6-3 to TRBJ2-2, with D unclear. CDR1 MNHEY and CDR2 SVGEGT come from the germline V gene. Trimming stripped 5 bases from V and 5 bases from J, with 9 bases between. The CDR3 totals 13 residues. CDR3 in amino acids: CASSPGVTGELFF. The CDR3 coding sequence is TGTGCCAGCAGTCCAGGTGTTACCGGGGAGCTGTTTTTT.

This clonotype was recorded only once. Likely a read error: the CDR3 ends without its conserved phenylalanine or tryptophan. The chain is built from TRBV29-1 and TRBJ2-7; possibly TRBD1 for D (6 bases). V lost 3 bases to trimming and J lost 7 bases, with 16 bases between them. Germline V gene lookup returns CDR1 SQVTM and CDR2 ANQGSEA. The length of the CDR3 is 13 residues. For the CDR3, the DNA is TGCAGCGTTGAGAGGACAGCTTTTGGAGAGCAGTACTAC. This sequence encodes CSVERTAFGEQYY.

A word on this clonotype: Compared with germline, one end of the junction differs, possibly owing to a read error. The chain joins TRBV4-3 to TRBJ1-2, with D possibly matching TRBD1 (5 bases). This CDR3 spans 15 amino acids. Germline V gives CDR1 LGHNA, CDR2 YSLEER. In DNA form, the CDR3 reads TGCGCCAACAGCCAAGATCTCGGCAGGGACTATGGCTACACCTTC. Its protein product is CANSQDLGRDYGYTF.